This record looks at one T cell receptor beta chain sequence and its context. This record comes from a study of shared T cell receptors in the human thymus. The CDR3 loop spans 20 amino acids. Looked up from germline, CDR1 is LGHNA and CDR2 is YSLEER. V was cut by 0 bases and J by 4 bases, with 25 bases left in between. The method was immunoSEQ multiplex PCR; TCRdb's version includes in-frame clones alone and lacks a portion of them. The sample includes about 610,000 clones, around nine tenths of them seen just once. This sample was also put to use in a study of human thymus T cells. From that second work: Healthy Finnish infants undergoing corrective surgery for congenital heart defects were used as donors. During corrective heart surgery, resections were taken, and the thymus tissue came from them.

This TCR was sampled from a boy under two years old with a congenital heart defect. The J gene is TRBJ2-1, the V gene TRBV4-3, with D tentatively TRBD2 (7 bases). Material: thymocytes. The CDR3 DNA reads as TGCGCCAGCAGCCAAGATGAGGTTGCGACTGGGGGGGACATATACAATGAGCAGTTCTTC. It codes for CASSQDEVATGGDIYNEQFF.